Listed below are T cell receptor beta chains from one sample, sequenced in a study of blood T cell repertoires in COVID-19. The protocol was immunoSEQ multiplex PCR, while the TCRdb copy is restricted to in-frame clones and leaves out a portion. This table holds roughly 160,000 clones, roughly 84% found once. The material sequenced was peripheral blood. These receptors all come from an elderly man with COVID-19, enrolled during active disease. The CDR3 runs from the conserved cysteine through the conserved F or W. Each record gives: V gene, D gene, clone size, J gene, CDR3 protein, CDR3 DNA. D genes are given only for firm matches. The size of a clone is reported for some rows only, either as once, few or many, or as a class for expanded clones.

TRBV20-1	TRBD1	-	TRBJ1-2	CSASWTGGNYGYTF	TGCAGTGCTAGTTGGACAGGGGGTAACTATGGCTACACCTTC
TRBV19	TRBD1	-	TRBJ2-2	CASSIWTGGRAGELFF	TGTGCCAGTAGTATATGGACAGGGGGCCGTGCCGGGGAGCTGTTTTTT
TRBV7-9	-	once	TRBJ1-4	CASSLARATNEKLFF	TGTGCCAGCAGCCTGGCCAGGGCAACTAATGAAAAACTGTTTTTT
TRBV5-1	TRBD1	-	TRBJ2-2	CASSSSGTGGTGELFF	TGCGCCAGCAGCTCGTCCGGGACAGGGGGCACCGGGGAGCTGTTTTTT
TRBV5-4	-	-	TRBJ2-7	CASSGIGGLEQYF	TGTGCCAGCAGCGGTATTGGAGGCCTCGAGCAGTACTTC
TRBV6-5	-	-	TRBJ1-1	CASRALTSPNTEAFF	TGTGCCAGCAGAGCCCTGACATCCCCGAACACTGAAGCTTTCTTT
TRBV18	-	-	TRBJ1-2	CASSPGWGVGYGYTF	TGTGCCAGCTCACCCGGATGGGGGGTCGGCTATGGCTACACCTTC
TRBV19	TRBD1	-	TRBJ1-6	CASSIDRGDSPLHF	TGTGCCAGTAGTATCGACAGGGGTGATTCACCCCTCCACTTT
TRBV18	TRBD1	-	TRBJ2-2	CASSPRGQAITGELFF	TGTGCCAGCTCACCACGAGGACAGGCCATCACCGGGGAGCTGTTTTTT
TRBV3-1/TRBV3-2	TRBD1	-	TRBJ2-4	CASSQVTGVGNIQYF	TGTGCCAGCAGCCAGGTGACAGGGGTTGGAAACATTCAGTACTTC
TRBV3-1/TRBV3-2	-	-	TRBJ2-7	CASGVGGRSYEQYF	TGTGCCAGCGGTGTGGGGGGTCGCTCCTACGAGCAGTACTTC
TRBV3-1/TRBV3-2	TRBD1	-	TRBJ2-2	CASQSQGQAPLFF	TGTGCCAGCCAATCCCAAGGACAGGCCCCGCTGTTTTTT
TRBV4-1	TRBD1	-	TRBJ1-3	CASSQESSGGSGNTIYF	TGCGCCAGCAGCCAAGAATCGTCAGGGGGCTCTGGAAACACCATATATTTT
TRBV19	-	-	TRBJ1-3	CASSSPPRDTIYF	TGTGCCAGTAGTAGCCCGCCGCGGGACACCATATATTTT
TRBV7-2	TRBD2	-	TRBJ2-6	CASRRGVSGANVLTF	TGTGCCAGCAGACGGGGGGTCTCTGGGGCCAACGTCCTGACTTTC
TRBV3-1/TRBV3-2	-	once	TRBJ2-7	CASSLQGYHEQYF	TGTGCCAGCAGCCTCCAGGGTTACCACGAGCAGTACTTC
TRBV6-4	TRBD2	-	TRBJ2-1	CATSKRGALYNEQFF	TGTGCCACCAGTAAGCGGGGGGCTCTGTACAATGAGCAGTTCTTC
TRBV3-1/TRBV3-2	TRBD1	-	TRBJ2-1	CASSRRQGSYNEQFF	TGTGCCAGCAGCAGAAGACAGGGGTCCTACAATGAGCAGTTCTTC
TRBV5-1	-	many	TRBJ1-3	CASSEGVEDTIYF	TGCGCCAGCAGTGAGGGTGTCGAGGACACCATATATTTT
TRBV6-1	TRBD1	-	TRBJ1-2	CASSDNPGQGSYGYTF	TGTGCCAGCAGTGACAACCCGGGACAGGGGAGCTATGGCTACACCTTC
TRBV3-1/TRBV3-2	-	few	TRBJ1-1	CASSMAGGSTEAFF	TGTGCCAGCAGCATGGCGGGGGGGAGCACTGAAGCTTTCTTT
TRBV25-1	-	-	TRBJ2-5	CASSEYRVGETQYF	TGTGCCAGCAGTGAATACAGGGTCGGAGAGACCCAGTACTTC
TRBV25-1	TRBD1	-	TRBJ1-1	CASSERDRASGAFF	TGTGCCAGCAGTGAAAGGGACAGGGCTTCAGGAGCTTTCTTT
TRBV18	TRBD1	-	TRBJ1-2	CASSPLSTGKDNYGYTF	TGTGCCAGCTCACCACTCTCGACAGGGAAGGACAACTATGGCTACACCTTC
TRBV19	-	-	TRBJ2-1	CASSTPRGAAYNEQFF	TGTGCCAGTAGTACCCCGCGTGGGGCGGCCTACAATGAGCAGTTCTTC
TRBV20-1	-	-	TRBJ1-6	CSALDSPLHF	TGCAGTGCTCTTGATTCACCCCTCCACTTT
TRBV21-1	-	-	TRBJ1-5	CASSKGQGVQPQHF	TGTGCCAGCAGCAAGGGACAGGGCGTTCAGCCCCAGCATTTT
TRBV29-1	TRBD1	few	TRBJ1-2	CSVDRVNGYTF	TGCAGCGTCGACAGGGTAAATGGCTACACCTTC
TRBV6-5	-	-	TRBJ2-7	CASSVARGDEQYF	TGTGCCAGCAGCGTCGCCCGCGGGGACGAGCAGTACTTC
TRBV5-4	TRBD2	once	TRBJ2-5	CASSLGLAGGNGGETQYF	TGTGCCAGCAGCTTAGGACTAGCGGGGGGCAACGGTGGGGAGACCCAGTACTTC
TRBV18	TRBD1	-	TRBJ1-5	CASSQPGTGSNQPQHF	TGTGCCAGCTCACAACCCGGGACAGGTAGCAATCAGCCCCAGCATTTT
TRBV11-3	-	-	TRBJ2-7	CASSPRDRNEQYF	TGTGCCAGCAGCCCCAGGGATAGGAACGAGCAGTACTTC
TRBV19	-	-	TRBJ1-6	CASSPDNSPLHF	TGTGCCAGTAGCCCCGATAATTCACCCCTCCACTTT
TRBV19	TRBD1	-	TRBJ1-4	CASSTTGGSGKLFF	TGTGCCAGTAGTACGACAGGGGGCTCTGGAAAACTGTTTTTT
TRBV12-3/TRBV12-4	-	-	TRBJ2-3	CASRLAGDTQYF	TGTGCCAGCAGACTCGCGGGGGATACGCAGTATTTT
TRBV15	TRBD2	-	TRBJ2-1	CATSRGGRNNEQFF	TGTGCCACCAGTCGGGGGGGCAGAAACAATGAGCAGTTCTTC
TRBV6-6	TRBD2	-	TRBJ2-3	CASTPGASGRDTQYF	TGTGCCAGCACCCCTGGGGCTAGCGGGAGAGATACGCAGTATTTT
TRBV6-2/TRBV6-3	-	-	TRBJ1-4	CASSYSRAANEKLFF	TGTGCCAGCAGTTACTCGAGGGCAGCTAATGAAAAACTGTTTTTT
TRBV11-3	-	-	TRBJ1-1	CASSPAGNTEAFF	TGTGCCAGCAGCCCGGCGGGGAACACTGAAGCTTTCTTT
TRBV19	TRBD1	-	TRBJ2-3	CASNMRGRADTQYF	TGTGCCAGTAATATGAGGGGGCGCGCAGATACGCAGTATTTT
TRBV5-4	TRBD1	-	TRBJ2-3	CASSPRQGIGDTQYF	TGTGCCAGCAGCCCTAGACAGGGGATAGGAGATACGCAGTATTTT
TRBV18	-	-	TRBJ1-1	CASSPIPRGEGTEAFF	TGTGCCAGCTCACCAATCCCCAGGGGCGAGGGCACTGAAGCTTTCTTT
TRBV14	-	-	TRBJ1-5	CASSLGGGVQPQHF	TGTGCCAGCAGCCTCGGGGGGGGCGTTCAGCCCCAGCATTTT
TRBV7-9	-	-	TRBJ1-2	CASSSREGSYGYTF	TGTGCCAGCAGCTCCCGTGAGGGCTCATATGGCTACACCTTC
TRBV2	-	-	TRBJ1-4	CASGRDGPGVLFF	TGTGCCAGCGGGAGGGACGGCCCGGGGGTACTGTTTTTT
TRBV5-1	TRBD1	-	TRBJ2-2	CASSSLPGTDPNTGELFF	TGCGCCAGCAGCTCGCTACCGGGGACAGACCCGAACACCGGGGAGCTGTTTTTT
TRBV6-5	-	-	TRBJ1-2	CASSLQRGGGYGYTF	TGTGCCAGCAGTTTACAGCGGGGTGGTGGCTATGGCTACACCTTC
TRBV9	-	-	TRBJ1-3	CASSGGRGSGSGNTIYF	TGTGCCAGCAGCGGAGGGAGGGGAAGTGGATCTGGAAACACCATATATTTT
TRBV28	TRBD1	-	TRBJ2-7	CASRSTGQGGSYEQYF	TGTGCCAGCAGATCGACCGGACAGGGAGGTTCCTACGAGCAGTACTTC